These 32 T cell receptor beta chains originate from one sample sequenced in a study of CXCR3-negative and CXCR3-positive naive CD8 T cells. The authors made the TRB cDNA libraries by 5' RACE using UMI labels. Reprocessing the 5' RACE reads, TCRdb reports a single entry for every CDR3 protein and omits DNA. The ten top clones account for approximately 0.3%, within a sample of some 130,000 distinct CDR3 sequences. Material: naive CXCR3- CD8+ T cells from blood. Documented subset: CD45RO-CCR7+CD27+CD95- naive CD8+ T cells lacking CXCR3 (TNR3-). The receptor source for this set is a human donor in good health. Some clones in this sample may be carry-over from other donors' samples.

This sequence joins TRBV27 and TRBJ2-1; no DNA is available, so the TRBD2 call from TCRdb remains unchecked. The length of the CDR3 is 14 residues. Germline V gene sequence: CDR1 MNHEY, CDR2 SMNVEV (reference sequence). CDR3 in amino acids: CASSLTSSYNEQFF.

The V gene is TRBV12-3 or TRBV12-4, the J gene TRBJ1-2; TCRdb selects TRBD1, and the lack of DNA leaves this call unchecked. The CDR3 consists of 13 residues. CDR3 sequence reads: CASRRQGPFGYTF.

This rearrangement joins TRBV25-1 to TRBJ2-7; TCRdb designates TRBD2, a call that cannot be tested without DNA. Germline assignment: CDR1 MGHDK and CDR2 SYGVNS. CDR3 size: 14 residues. CDR3 region: CASGGLAGGYEQYF.

This chain connects TRBV12-3 or TRBV12-4 to TRBJ1-5. This CDR3 is 14 amino acids long. CDR3 sequence reads: CASSLHHSNQPQHF.

V usage is TRBV28 and J usage is TRBJ1-1; TCRdb picks TRBD1, but there is no DNA to check that call. The CDR3 is 17 residues long. Germline lookup yields CDR1 MDHEN and CDR2 SYDVKM. The CDR3 reads CASSLLGPRGQGAEAFF.

The V call is TRBV5-1, the J call TRBJ2-7. This CDR3 is built from 14 residues. The germline V gene encodes CDR1 SGHRS and CDR2 YFSETQ. The CDR3 sequence is CASRTGPGPYEQYF.

This chain links TRBV7-9 with TRBJ2-1; TCRdb's D call, TRBD1, is unchecked because there is no DNA. The CDR3 totals 16 residues. From germline, CDR1 is SEHNR and CDR2 FQNEAQ (reference sequence). The CDR3: CASSTTGTRDYNEQFF.

The chain uses TRBV28 and TRBJ2-2; TCRdb's assignment of TRBD1 cannot be checked, as there is no DNA. The CDR3 consists of 16 residues. Germline CDR1 MDHEN, CDR2 SYDVKM. The CDR3: CASSRQQGAGTGELFF.

CDR3: CASSPGQGWIQYF. J is TRBJ2-5 and V is TRBV27; TCRdb selects TRBD1, and the lack of DNA leaves this call unchecked. This CDR3 is built from 13 residues. The germline V gene encodes CDR1 MNHEY and CDR2 SMNVEV (reference sequence).

The chain is built from TRBV29-1 and TRBJ2-1. The CDR3 is 11 residues long. The germline V gene encodes CDR1 SQVTM and CDR2 ANQGSEA. The CDR3 region is CSVEKLAEQFF.

The J gene is TRBJ1-3, the V gene TRBV29-1. Germline CDR1 and CDR2: SQVTM and ANQGSEA. This CDR3 is 11 amino acids long. Here the CDR3 reads CSVPSGNTIYF.

This sequence joins TRBV29-1 and TRBJ1-1; TCRdb names TRBD1, which stays unverified in the absence of DNA. Germline V CDR1 and CDR2: SQVTM, ANQGSEA. The CDR3 covers 11 residues. The CDR3: CSGVVGTEAFF.

The rearrangement joins TRBV29-1 to TRBJ2-5; TCRdb's D gene call, TRBD2, goes unchecked for lack of DNA. This CDR3 is 14 amino acids long. From germline, CDR1 is SQVTM and CDR2 ANQGSEA. This CDR3 reads CSVDPGGLVETQYF.

The chain has TRBV10-3 and TRBJ2-1; TCRdb calls TRBD1, which cannot be checked without DNA. CDR3 length: 19 amino acids. Looked up from germline, CDR1 is ENHRY and CDR2 is SYGVKD. The CDR3 sequence: CAISEYYVVGGESYNEQFF.

This chain joins TRBV12-3 or TRBV12-4 and TRBJ1-3; TCRdb returns TRBD1, unconfirmable since there is no DNA. The CDR3 extends over 14 amino acids. CDR3 region: CASSPGGAGNTIYF.

V gene TRBV29-1 combines with J gene TRBJ1-5; the TCRdb D gene call, TRBD1, has no DNA to confirm it. The germline gives CDR1 SQVTM, CDR2 ANQGSEA. The length of the CDR3 is 16 residues. The CDR3 protein is CSVYEGAGDSNQPQHF.

The rearrangement links TRBV7-9 to TRBJ2-7; the TCRdb D gene call, TRBD1, has no DNA to confirm it. The CDR3 is 15 amino acids. Looked up from germline, CDR1 is SEHNR and CDR2 is FQNEAQ (reference sequence). CDR3 amino acids: CASSLEGQLFDEQYF.

This chain uses TRBV18 with TRBJ2-7; no DNA is available, so the TRBD1 call from TCRdb remains unchecked. CDR3 size: 14 residues. Per the germline V gene, CDR1 is KGHSH and CDR2 is LQKENI. This chain's CDR3 is CASSPLDSTYEQYF.

The genes are TRBV19 and TRBJ1-5; TCRdb's D gene call, TRBD1, goes unchecked for lack of DNA. CDR3 length: 14 residues. Germline V CDR1 and CDR2: LNHDA, SQIVND (reference sequence). The chain's CDR3 is CASSMMTGRRPQHF.

The gene calls are TRBV21-1 and TRBJ1-5; TCRdb designates TRBD1, a call that cannot be tested without DNA. TRBV21-1 is a pseudogene. CDR3 length equals 15 residues. The CDR3 reads CASIQWTEASQPQHF.

The chain combines TRBV5-4 with TRBJ2-1. The CDR3 loop spans 13 amino acids. The germline CDR1 and CDR2 sequences are SGHNT and YYREEE (reference sequence). CDR3: CASSFNGYNEQFF. Full variable domain (remainder filled in from reference TRBV5-4 and TRBJ2-1): ETGVTQSPTHLIKTRGQQVTLRCSSQSGHNTVSWYQQALGQGPQFIFQYYREEENGRGNFPPRFSGLQFPNYSSELNVNALELDDSALYLCASSFNGYNEQFFGPGTRLTVL.

The chain couples TRBV24-1 to TRBJ2-1; TCRdb outputs TRBD2, but without DNA this stays unchecked. This CDR3 spans 18 amino acids. The germline V gene encodes CDR1 KGHDR and CDR2 SFDVKD. CDR3 in amino acids: CATSDASLEGDRYNEQFF.

This chain connects TRBV29-1 to TRBJ2-1; TCRdb outputs TRBD1, but without DNA this stays unchecked. CDR1 is SQVTM and CDR2 is ANQGSEA in the germline V gene. The CDR3 length is 17 residues. The CDR3 region is CSVEDTRGESPYNEQFF.

The chain employs TRBV28 and TRBJ2-5; TCRdb returns TRBD2, unconfirmable since there is no DNA. The CDR3 has 15 amino acids. Germline V gene sequence: CDR1 MDHEN, CDR2 SYDVKM. The CDR3 here is CASSFLAGGSETQYF.

The rearrangement joins TRBV27 to TRBJ1-1. CDR3 size: 13 residues. The germline CDR1 and CDR2 sequences are MNHEY and SMNVEV (reference sequence). The CDR3 sequence is CASRPGEGTEAFF.

CDR3 region: CASSPKMGASISEEGHLNTEAFF. The chain has TRBV7-9 and TRBJ1-1; TCRdb gives TRBD1 as the D gene, but with no DNA this cannot be confirmed. Germline loops: CDR1 SEHNR, CDR2 FQNEAQ (reference sequence). The CDR3 length is 23 residues. The whole variable domain, remainder taken from reference TRBV7-9 and TRBJ1-1, is DTGVSQNPRHKITKRGQNVTFRCDPISEHNRLYWYRQTLGQGPEFLTYFQNEAQLEKSRLLSDRFSAERPKGSFSTLEIQRTEQGDSAMYLCASSPKMGASISEEGHLNTEAFFGQGTRLTVV.

The chain recombines TRBV27 with TRBJ2-7; absent DNA, TCRdb's TRBD1 call cannot be checked. This CDR3 comprises 14 residues. Germline V CDR1 and CDR2: MNHEY, SMNVEV (reference sequence). CDR3 loop: CASSHGAGQYEQYF.

This chain connects TRBV7-8 to TRBJ2-7. Germline V gene lookup returns CDR1 SGHVS and CDR2 FQNEAQ. The CDR3 runs 16 residues. This CDR3 is CASSLARFGRVYEQYF.

V and J are TRBV20-1 and TRBJ2-7; absent DNA, TCRdb's TRBD1 call cannot be checked. This CDR3 is 15 amino acids long. CDR1 is DFQATT, CDR2 SNEGSKA, per germline (reference sequence). CDR3 loop: CSASHRDQVGHEQYF.

The chain carries TRBV5-4 and TRBJ2-5; TCRdb's D call, TRBD1, is unchecked because there is no DNA. This CDR3 spans 14 amino acids. Germline assignment: CDR1 SGHNT and CDR2 YYREEE (reference sequence). The CDR3 loop reads CASSSGGWRETQYF.

The rearrangement links TRBV6-6 to TRBJ1-2; TCRdb proposes TRBD1, but this gene call is untestable without DNA. CDR3 length equals 11 residues. CDR1 and CDR2 (germline): MNHNY, SVGAGI (reference sequence). The CDR3 is CATREGWGYTF.

The J gene is TRBJ2-1, the V gene TRBV2; as DNA is missing, the TRBD2 call by TCRdb cannot be tested. Per the germline V gene, CDR1 is SNHLY and CDR2 is FYNNEI. The CDR3 is 15 residues long. CDR3 sequence reads: CASSEVGVRGNEQFF.